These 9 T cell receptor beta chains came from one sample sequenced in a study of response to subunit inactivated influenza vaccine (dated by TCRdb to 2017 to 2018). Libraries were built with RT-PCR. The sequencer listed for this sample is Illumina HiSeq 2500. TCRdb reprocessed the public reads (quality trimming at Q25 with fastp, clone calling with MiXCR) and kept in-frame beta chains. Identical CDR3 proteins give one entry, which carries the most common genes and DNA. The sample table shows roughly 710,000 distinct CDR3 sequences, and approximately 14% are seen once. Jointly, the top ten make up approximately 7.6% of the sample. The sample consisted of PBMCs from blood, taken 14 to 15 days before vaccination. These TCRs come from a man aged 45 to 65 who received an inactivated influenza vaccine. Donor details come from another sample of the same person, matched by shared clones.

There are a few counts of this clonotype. The chain's CDR3 is CASSKPGQGAYEQYF. CDR3 DNA sequence: TGTGCCAGCAGTAAACCGGGACAGGGGGCCTACGAGCAGTACTTC. This chain links TRBV6-2 or TRBV6-3 with TRBJ2-7; 11 bases line up with TRBD1. The V gene's germline CDR1 is MNHEY and CDR2 SVGEGT. The V gene end was trimmed by 5 bases and the J gene end by 2 bases; junction bases not matched to a gene: 5. The CDR3 covers 15 residues.

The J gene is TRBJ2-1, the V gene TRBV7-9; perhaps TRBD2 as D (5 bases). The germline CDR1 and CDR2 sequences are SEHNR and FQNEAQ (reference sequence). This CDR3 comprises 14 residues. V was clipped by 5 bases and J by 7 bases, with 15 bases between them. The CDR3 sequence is CASSLTNRGNEQFF. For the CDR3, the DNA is TGTGCCAGCAGCCTGACAAACAGAGGGAATGAGCAGTTCTTC.

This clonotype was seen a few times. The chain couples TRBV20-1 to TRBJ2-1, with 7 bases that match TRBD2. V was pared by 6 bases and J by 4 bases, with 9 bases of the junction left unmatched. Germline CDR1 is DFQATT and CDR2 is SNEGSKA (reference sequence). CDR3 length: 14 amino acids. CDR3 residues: CSAPGTTLYNEQFF. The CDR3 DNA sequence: TGCAGTGCCCCCGGGACTACGCTGTACAATGAGCAGTTCTTC.

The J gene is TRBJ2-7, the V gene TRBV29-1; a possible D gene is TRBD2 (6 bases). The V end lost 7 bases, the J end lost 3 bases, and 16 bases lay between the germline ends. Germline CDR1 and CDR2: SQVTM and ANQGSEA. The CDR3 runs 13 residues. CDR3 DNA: TGCAGCGCGCGCTCGGGAGTTTTCTACGAGCAGTACTTC. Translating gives CSARSGVFYEQYF.

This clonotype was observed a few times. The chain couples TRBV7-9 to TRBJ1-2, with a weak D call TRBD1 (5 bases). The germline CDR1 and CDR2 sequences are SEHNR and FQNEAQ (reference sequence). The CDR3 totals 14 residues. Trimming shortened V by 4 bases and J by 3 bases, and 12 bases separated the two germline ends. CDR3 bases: TGTGCCAGCAGCTCCGGACACGCAGACTATGGCTACACCTTC. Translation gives CASSSGHADYGYTF.

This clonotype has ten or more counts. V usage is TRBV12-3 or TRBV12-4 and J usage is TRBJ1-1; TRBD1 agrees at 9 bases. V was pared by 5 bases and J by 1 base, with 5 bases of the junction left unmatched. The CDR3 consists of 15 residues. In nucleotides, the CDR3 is TGTGCCAGCAGTGCTACAGGGGGCAGGAACACTGAAGCTTTCTTT. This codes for CASSATGGRNTEAFF.

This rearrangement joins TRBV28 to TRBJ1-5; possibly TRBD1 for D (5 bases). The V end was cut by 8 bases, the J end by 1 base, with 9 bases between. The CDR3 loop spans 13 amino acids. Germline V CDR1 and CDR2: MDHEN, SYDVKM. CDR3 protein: CASGGYSNQPQHF. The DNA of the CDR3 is TGTGCCAGCGGGGGATACAGCAATCAGCCCCAGCATTTT.

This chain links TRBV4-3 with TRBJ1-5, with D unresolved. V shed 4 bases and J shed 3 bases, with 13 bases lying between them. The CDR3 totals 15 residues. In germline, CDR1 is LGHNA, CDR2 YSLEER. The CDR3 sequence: CASSPSRGLNQPQHF. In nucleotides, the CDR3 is TGCGCCAGCAGCCCGAGTCGAGGCCTCAATCAGCCCCAGCATTTT.

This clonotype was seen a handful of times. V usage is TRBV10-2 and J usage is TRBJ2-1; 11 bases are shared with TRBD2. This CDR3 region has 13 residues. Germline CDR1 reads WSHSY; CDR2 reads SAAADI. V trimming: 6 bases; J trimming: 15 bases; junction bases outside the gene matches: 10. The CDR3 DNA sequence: TGCGCCAGCAGGAGAGGGACTAGCGGCCGGAGGTTCTTC. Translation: CASRRGTSGRRFF.